This entry concerns a single T cell receptor beta chain. The antigen is undetermined. This CDR3 is built from 15 residues. The V gene lost 4 bases and the J gene lost 0 bases, with 13 bases spanning the gap. Germline CDR1 and CDR2: SGHRS and YFSETQ. The data were taken from a study of cytomegalovirus exposure and HLA in healthy donors. Turning to the study itself: Findings of an earlier analysis included roughly 120 million unique TCR beta sequences from 180 million or so T cells. There were 70 million to 95 million unique TCRs (from HLA-typed donors) in an early data release. General study results and limits: Donors were assumed by presence/absence analyses to have roughly uniform sequencing depth. Earlier findings revealed that most TCR beta V segments proved productive either about 87% or about 30% of the time.

PCR primers comprised 60 Vbeta and 13 Jbeta primers. The method was immunoSEQ multiplex PCR; TCRdb's version includes in-frame clones alone and lacks a portion of them. The data hold 150,000 to 200,000 clones, with almost 80% observed a single time. This sequence was found in a man between 35 and 55 years old in good health and CMV-seropositive. The chain is built from TRBV5-1 and TRBJ2-5, with D maybe TRBD2 (6 bases). Source material: PBMCs. The CDR3 DNA is TGCGCCAGCAGCCAGAATAGCGGATACCAAGAGACCCAGTACTTC. The encoded protein is CASSQNSGYQETQYF.